Each of the 11 T cell receptor beta chains below was sequenced from the same sample in a study of tumor-infiltrating lymphocytes in primary liver carcinoma. The tissue used was unsorted bulk material of roughly 17-32 mg. RNA and DNA were co-extracted from it with the AllPrep DNA/RNA mini kit. Synthesis of TCR beta cDNA was carried out from 450 to 650 ng total RNA with a constant-region primer. ARM-PCR, slightly modified, supplied the TCR beta libraries through three nested multiplex PCR rounds. TRBV1-TRBV30 forward primers paired with a C-beta reverse primer were used in the first two PCR rounds, which ran roughly 9 cycles each. TCRdb used MiXCR to reprocess the multiplex PCR reads, holding one entry per CDR3 protein. The table lists more than 100,000 distinct CDR3 sequences, 65% to 75% of them singletons. The sequenced sample consisted of tumor-adjacent normal liver tissue. Receptors originate from a woman aged 60-70 years with primary liver carcinoma and hepatitis B virus infection.

This clonotype was seen more than once but under ten times. A much larger clone lies one base from this, so it may be a read error. Because the CDR3 is missing its conserved closing phenylalanine or tryptophan, this is likely a read error. The chain uses TRBV5-1 and TRBJ2-1; tentative D call: TRBD2 (6 bases). The CDR3 runs to 15 residues. Germline V gene data show CDR1 as SGHRS and CDR2 as YFSETQ. V lost 7 bases and J lost 1, with 15 bases in between. CDR3 sequence (DNA): TGCGCCAGCCGCTCGGGAGTGGGGTCCTACAATGAGCAGTTCTCC. Translation gives CASRSGVGSYNEQFS.

This clonotype was observed a single time. A single base separates this from a much larger clone, so it may be a read error. The chain has TRBV7-9 and TRBJ2-2, with D uncertain. The CDR3 extends over 14 amino acids. CDR1 is SEHNR, CDR2 FQNEAQ, per germline (reference sequence). CDR3 loop: CVSSYGANTGELFF. CDR3 coding DNA: TGTGTCAGCAGCTATGGCGCGAACACCGGGGAGCTGTTTTTT.

The J gene is TRBJ2-5, the V gene TRBV20-1; no clear D. V gave up 8 bases and J gave up 4 bases, with 14 bases separating them. The germline V gene has CDR1 DFQATT and CDR2 SNEGSKA (reference sequence). The length of the CDR3 is 12 residues. The chain's CDR3 is CSSKVSLETQYF. The CDR3 region has the DNA TGCAGTTCCAAAGTTTCCCTAGAGACCCAGTACTTC.

Concerning this clonotype: The junction and the germline gene differ at one end; a read error may be behind it. The J gene is TRBJ2-1, the V gene TRBV4-2; 14 nucleotides agree with TRBD2. Germline CDR1 is LGHNA and CDR2 is YNFKEQ. The CDR3 is 14 amino acids. The CDR3, as DNA: TGTGCCGGCAGGGGACTAGCGGGAGCCAATGAGCAATTCTTC. Translating it yields CAGRGLAGANEQFF.

Ten or more counts support this clonotype. V gene TRBV12-3 or TRBV12-4 combines with J gene TRBJ2-1; 8 bases are a match to TRBD2. V was clipped by 6 bases and J by 7 bases; unmatched bases: 14. The CDR3 runs to 16 residues. CDR3 sequence: CASSLSGIRILNEQFF. CDR3 sequence (DNA): TGTGCCAGCAGCCTTAGCGGGATCAGGATATTGAATGAGCAGTTCTTC.

This chain links TRBV29-1 with TRBJ1-1; D is perhaps TRBD1 (6 bases). The CDR3 is 15 residues long. Germline CDR1 is SQVTM and CDR2 is ANQGSEA. The germline V and J ends were trimmed by 7 bases and 0 bases, with 18 bases remaining between them. The CDR3 spells CSEHGGAGLNTEAFF. The CDR3 coding sequence is TGCAGCGAGCACGGGGGGGCCGGACTGAACACTGAAGCTTTCTTT.

This clonotype occurred many times. The V call is TRBV29-1, the J call TRBJ2-3; 10 positions agree with TRBD1. Per germline, CDR1 SQVTM and CDR2 ANQGSEA. V was pared by 7 bases and J by 3 bases, with 10 bases of the junction left unmatched. The CDR3 extends over 15 amino acids. The CDR3 DNA reads as TGCAGCGCCTACTCTCCGGGACAGGGGACAGATACGCAGTATTTT. As protein: CSAYSPGQGTDTQYF.

This clonotype was observed many times. V gene TRBV28 combines with J gene TRBJ2-1; TRBD2 matches 11 bases. V shed 6 bases, J shed 13 bases, and the junction held 5 bases outside the gene matches. CDR3 length: 12 residues. The germline CDR1 and CDR2 sequences are MDHEN and SYDVKM. The CDR3 DNA sequence: TGTGCCAGCAGCGTTAGCGGGAGGGTTCAGTTCTTC. This encodes CASSVSGRVQFF.

Worth noting for this clonotype: A junction end diverges from the germline sequence, so it may reflect a read error. The chain recombines TRBV6-1 with TRBJ2-2, with 8 bases matching TRBD2. The CDR3 has 16 residues. CDR1 is MNHNS, CDR2 SASEGT, per germline. CDR3: CASSQYSRVTGGELFF. The CDR3 bases are TGTGCCAGCAGTCAATATAGCAGGGTAACGGGAGGGGAACTGTTTTTT.

With respect to this clonotype: A much larger clonotype is one base distant, so this may be a read error. The chain combines TRBV4-1 with TRBJ2-7; 8 bases match TRBD2. This CDR3 is built from 16 residues. Germline assignment: CDR1 MGHRA and CDR2 YSYEKL. V lost 3 bases to trimming and J lost 4 bases; unmatched junction nucleotides: 11. The CDR3 loop reads CASSQFVSGIGYEQYF. The CDR3 bases are TGCGCCAGCAGCCAGTTTGTTAGCGGGATAGGGTACGAGCAGTACTTC.

The chain uses TRBV11-2 and TRBJ2-1; D uncertain. The CDR3 sequence is 17 residues long. The germline V gene encodes CDR1 SGHAT and CDR2 FQNNGV. The germline V and J ends were trimmed by 2 bases and 10 bases, with 24 bases remaining between them. The CDR3 loop reads CASSLLIRLRRIKEQFF. The CDR3 nucleotides read TGTGCCAGCAGCTTACTGATTCGCTTACGGCGGATTAAAGAGCAGTTCTTC.